This TCR beta chain originates from a study of T cell responses to AZD1222 COVID-19 vaccine listed by TCRdb under 2021. A note on the overall study: AZD1222 recipients with second doses at about 4 weeks or about 12 weeks were pooled, because spike-specific TCR depth and breadth did not differ between schedules. Trial participants were enrolled by age into 18-55, 56-69 and 70-plus year subgroups, with roughly 160, 29 and 62 TCR-sequenced participants respectively. A total of just over 230 trial participants underwent TCR sequencing, of whom around 200 received two doses of AZD1222 and some 25 received two doses of the MenACWY control vaccine.

Overall study outcomes, separate from this receptor: After two AZD1222 doses, both the breadth and the depth of spike-specific TCRs were significantly higher than at day 0 and than in MenACWY recipients. Participants were mostly white British, with more females than males. The authors suggested clonal diversity may have been underestimated. Nearly half of unique spike-specific TCRs reportedly recognized epitopes outside regions mutated in the B.1.351 and B.1.1.7 variants. Because no day 14 peak-response samples were available, repertoires were characterized only after the peak T cell response. In the small 56-69-year group, the increase in depth fell short of significance, most likely because of low power. The vaccine-associated CD4 TCRs covered the entire spike protein, and the dominant responses fell in regions 160-218 and 743-854. Conclusions about previously exposed vaccinees were limited because only six or seven AZD1222 recipients were SARS-CoV-2 seropositive at baseline.

Points on this clone: The specificity of this receptor is unknown. No base qualities exist here, and no much larger clone lies one base off it.

What the time point label conveys for this sample: baseline before first vaccination. Vaccinee samples came from UK trials COV001 and COV002, including a single-blind randomized controlled phase 2/3 trial of AZD1222 (ChAdOx1 nCoV-19) in healthy adults. Trial participant PBMC samples were collected at day 0 and day 28 after the second dose for TCRbeta chain sequencing. The CDR3 regions of human TCRbeta chains were analyzed by immunosequencing. As for how the authors treated the data: Repertoire TCRs were checked for matches against a reference library of SARS-CoV-2-specific TCRs that had been generated using the MIRA antigen-specificity platform. Breadth meant the fraction of unique TCRs that were SARS-CoV-2-associated, whereas depth meant the fraction of total T cells that were SARS-CoV-2-associated. Using the MIRA data, each spike-specific TCR was assigned both to the spike region to which the TCR was reactive and to a CD4 or CD8 class. Log10-transformed breadth and depth values were compared by one-way ANOVA with Sidak's multiple comparisons tests. Here the immuneACCESS table is served through TCRdb, limited to in-frame sequences with V and J called. Missing clones are a known gap in these copies; in checked studies unresolved V genes cover under half, and the rest lacks a known reason. The V and J calls and the clone size are those of that table, but D and trimming were determined from the DNA. The sample table holds some 120,000 clones, of which 70% to 90% were seen once. Jointly, the top ten make up over 7.5% of the sample.

This receptor was identified in an adult in good health. The starting material was peripheral blood, obtained on day 0 of AZD1222 vaccination.

CDR3 protein: CASTRGGTGDRHTF. The sequence in DNA is TGTGCCAGCACCCGCGGTGGGACAGGGGATCGCCACACCTTC. The chain uses TRBV2 and TRBJ1-2; TRBD1 matches 10 bases in the middle. Including cysteine and phenylalanine, the CDR3 has 14 amino acids. The retained sequence is limited to the CDR3, 42 bases, with the frame set at the first base. Trimming leaves V shorter by 7 bases and J shorter by 12 bases, with the junction holding 14 bases beyond the gene matches. According to the germline V gene, CDR1 reads SNHLY and CDR2 reads FYNNEI.